This T cell receptor (beta chain) emerged from a study of a mutant IDH1 vaccine in newly diagnosed glioma. Study as a whole: Vaccine dosing followed radiotherapy by 4-6 weeks, or accompanied temozolomide cycles.

Regarding this clone: Its antigen is not known.

Repertoires were generated with immunoSEQ multiplex PCR, while TCRdb's copy carries only in-frame clones and drops some. The table has over 40,000 clones, about four fifths seen once; the top ten hold approximately 4.7%. The time point was: week 35, safety follow-up. Each vaccine dose was 300 ug of mutant IDH1 20-mer peptide, with topical imiquimod. Overall study results and limits: Seemingly, top peripheral T cell clonotype changes bore no relation to pseudoprogression.

Per the germline V gene, CDR1 is SGHNT and CDR2 is YYREEE (reference sequence). This CDR3 comprises 16 residues. Trimming at V came to 7 bases and at J to 6 bases, leaving 18 bases not matched to a gene. This clonotype was obtained from a woman aged 40 to 55 with glioma. Some clones in this sample may be carry-over from other donors' samples. The chain links TRBV5-4 to TRBJ1-2; 7 nucleotides match TRBD1. The starting material was PBMCs, obtained from a glioma patient whose treatment included an IDH1 peptide vaccine. CDR3 coding DNA: TGTGCCAGCCATAGGGACAGATCTGGGACGGTGGATGGCTACACCTTC. As protein: CASHRDRSGTVDGYTF.